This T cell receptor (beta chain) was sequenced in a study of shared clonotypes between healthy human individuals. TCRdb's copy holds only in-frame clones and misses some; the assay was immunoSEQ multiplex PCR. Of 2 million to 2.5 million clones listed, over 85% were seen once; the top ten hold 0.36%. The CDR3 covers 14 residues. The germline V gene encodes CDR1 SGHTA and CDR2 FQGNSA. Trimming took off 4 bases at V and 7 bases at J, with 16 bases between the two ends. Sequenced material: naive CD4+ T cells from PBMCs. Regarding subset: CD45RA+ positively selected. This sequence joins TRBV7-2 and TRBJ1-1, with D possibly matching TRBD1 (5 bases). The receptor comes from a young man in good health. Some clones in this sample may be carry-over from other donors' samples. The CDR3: CASSSSRARYEAFF. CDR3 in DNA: TGTGCCAGCAGCTCAAGCAGGGCCAGATATGAAGCTTTCTTT. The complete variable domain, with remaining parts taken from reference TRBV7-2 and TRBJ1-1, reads GAGVSQSPSNKVTEKGKDVELRCDPISGHTALYWYRQSLGQGLEFLIYFQGNSAPDKSGLPSDRFSAERTGGSVSTLTIQRTQQEDSAVYLCASSSSRARYEAFFGQGTRLTVV.